This is a list of T cell receptor beta chains from one sample in a study of blood T cell repertoires in COVID-19. Generated by immunoSEQ multiplex PCR, the TCRdb table keeps only in-frame clones and is missing some. The data hold over 100,000 clones, with roughly 90% observed a single time. Source material: peripheral blood. All receptors come from a man between 60 and 70 years old with COVID-19, enrolled during active disease. Each CDR3 is given with its conserved first and last residue. Fields, in order: clone size, D gene, J gene, V gene, CDR3 DNA, CDR3 protein. The D gene is left open where the match is weak. Some rows have no size entry. The others give once, few or many, or a class for an expanded clone.

clone_size: NA; d_call: NA; j_call: TRBJ1-4; v_call: TRBV5-4; cdr3_nt: TGTGCCAGCAGCTTGGCCGCAGGGTCGGTAGAAAAACTGTTTTTT; cdr3_aa: CASSLAAGSVEKLFF
clone_size: NA; d_call: NA; j_call: TRBJ1-4; v_call: TRBV19; cdr3_nt: TGTGCCAGTAGCCCCCAACAGGGAAGAAGAGAAAAACTGTTTTTT; cdr3_aa: CASSPQQGRREKLFF
clone_size: NA; d_call: TRBD1; j_call: TRBJ2-7; v_call: TRBV5-5; cdr3_nt: TGTGCCAGCAGCTTATTTCAGGGGGCAACCTACGAGCAGTACTTC; cdr3_aa: CASSLFQGATYEQYF
clone_size: NA; d_call: TRBD1; j_call: TRBJ1-5; v_call: TRBV2; cdr3_nt: TGTGCCAGCAGTGAGCACCCGACAGGGTACGGCAATCAGCCCCAGCATTTT; cdr3_aa: CASSEHPTGYGNQPQHF
clone_size: NA; d_call: NA; j_call: TRBJ2-3; v_call: TRBV5-1; cdr3_nt: TGCGCCAGCAGCCTTCCCACAGATACGCAGTATTTT; cdr3_aa: CASSLPTDTQYF
clone_size: NA; d_call: TRBD2; j_call: TRBJ2-3; v_call: TRBV14; cdr3_nt: TGTGCCAGCAGCCAATGGGGGGGGTCAGATACGCAGTATTTT; cdr3_aa: CASSQWGGSDTQYF
clone_size: NA; d_call: NA; j_call: TRBJ2-5; v_call: TRBV6-2/TRBV6-3; cdr3_nt: TGTGCCAGCAGTTACTCCGGGGGAAATAAAGAGACCCAGTACTTC; cdr3_aa: CASSYSGGNKETQYF
clone_size: NA; d_call: NA; j_call: TRBJ1-1; v_call: TRBV6-5; cdr3_nt: TGTGCCAGCATCAGACGACTAGAAGCTTTCTTT; cdr3_aa: CASIRRLEAFF
clone_size: NA; d_call: NA; j_call: TRBJ2-7; v_call: TRBV6-2/TRBV6-3; cdr3_nt: TGTGCCAGCAGTTATTCGGGATTGAATTACGAGCAGTACTTC; cdr3_aa: CASSYSGLNYEQYF
clone_size: NA; d_call: TRBD2; j_call: TRBJ2-3; v_call: TRBV7-3; cdr3_nt: TGTGCCAGCAGCCCGGGCGGTAGCGGGGGGTTGACGCAGTATTTT; cdr3_aa: CASSPGGSGGLTQYF
clone_size: NA; d_call: TRBD1; j_call: TRBJ2-3; v_call: TRBV19; cdr3_nt: TGTGCCAGTAGTGTTGGACAGGCGGCTTCAGATACGCAGTATTTT; cdr3_aa: CASSVGQAASDTQYF
clone_size: once; d_call: NA; j_call: TRBJ1-1; v_call: TRBV6-5; cdr3_nt: TGTGCCAGCAGTCGGGACAACCTTAACACTGAAGCTTTCTTT; cdr3_aa: CASSRDNLNTEAFF
clone_size: NA; d_call: TRBD2; j_call: TRBJ2-3; v_call: TRBV5-1; cdr3_nt: TGCGCCAGCAGCTGGGGGACCTCGACCGGGACTAGCTTTCTGGATACGCAGTATTTT; cdr3_aa: CASSWGTSTGTSFLDTQYF
clone_size: NA; d_call: NA; j_call: TRBJ1-2; v_call: TRBV4-3; cdr3_nt: TGCGCCAGCAGCCAAGTTTTGGCACGGAGGGGCTACACCTTC; cdr3_aa: CASSQVLARRGYTF
clone_size: NA; d_call: NA; j_call: TRBJ1-4; v_call: TRBV5-1; cdr3_nt: TGCGCCAGCAGCCTGGGAGCGGCTAATGAAAAACTGTTTTTT; cdr3_aa: CASSLGAANEKLFF
clone_size: NA; d_call: TRBD1; j_call: TRBJ2-5; v_call: TRBV7-8; cdr3_nt: TGTGCCAGCAGCTCACCGGGACAGGGGGCAGAGACCCAGTACTTC; cdr3_aa: CASSSPGQGAETQYF